Included here is one T cell receptor (beta chain) sequence, with context. This entry is derived from a study of blood T cell repertoires in COVID-19. Study context: Material from acute and convalescent COVID-19 was sourced from the United States, Italy and Spain. T cells, B-cell-depleted T cells, or PBMCs provided the cDNA or gDNA that served as material.

In the authors' workflow: Using reference gene primer amplification, nucleated cell counts were estimated. Assay: immunoSEQ multiplex PCR; the TCRdb copy retains only in-frame clones and omits some. D and trimming were read from the DNA, whereas the V and J calls and clone size are those reported in that table. Of 110,000 to 150,000 clones in the sample, 65% to 85% are singletons; the top ten hold 7.5% to 8.5%. Sequencing was carried out using peripheral blood. This clonotype was obtained from a human donor in a cohort sampled during active COVID-19.

As DNA, the CDR3 is TGTGCCAGTAGTACCCCGGACAGGGGGTACCGATGGGGCACAGATACGCAGTATTTT. This codes for CASSTPDRGYRWGTDTQYF. The chain uses TRBV19 and TRBJ2-3, with 10 bases fitting TRBD1. Trimming at V came to 4 bases and at J to 1 base, leaving 14 bases not matched to a gene. Germline loops: CDR1 LNHDA, CDR2 SQIVND (reference sequence). The CDR3 is 19 residues long.